This T cell receptor (beta chain) was captured by sequencing in a study of shared clonotypes between healthy human individuals (dated by TCRdb to the early 2020s). In terms of the full investigation: The cohort included three men and a couple of women between 18 and 49 years of age. For each donor, three plates each were used for CD4 naive and CD4 memory, two plates were used for CD8 naive, and one plate was used for CD8 memory. The study deeply sequenced blood TCR repertoires of five healthy adults to estimate repertoire size and the extent of clonotype sharing between individuals. Libraries were prepared and TCR repertoires were sequenced by different laboratories using diverse techniques, in order to increase sequencing depth and limit assay-specific biases. Leukapheresis yielded between about 0.9 and 8.9 billion PBMCs per donor. Findings and caveats that apply to the study as a whole: The small number of donors limited the genetic and exposure-history diversity represented. When a few donors were compared, the shared fraction of clonotypes was about 5.2% for naive CD4, 3.5% to 4% for naive CD8, 2.3% for memory CD4, and roughly 0.4% for memory CD8. Higher generation probabilities were observed for clonotypes shared by all four sorted-subset donors than for non-shared clonotypes. Even with the large sequencing depth, rarefaction of the sorted-subset datasets indicated that sequencing was incomplete. Naive subsets generally had larger estimated clonotype richness than memory subsets. Sampling was limited to blood, and TCR repertoires in tissue likely differ from TCR repertoires in blood. Based on pairwise subsampling, the degree of clonotype sharing among donors was expected to be affected by sequencing depth.

CD8 naive samples consisted of CD45RO-negative cells that were positively selected for CCR7, yielding a CD45RA+CCR7+ population without TemRA cells. Donors were healthy HIV-negative adults with no recently reported acute infections or vaccinations. All donors were Caucasian adults living in Nashville, Tennessee, USA. Blood was obtained by leukapheresis, after which PBMCs were separated by Ficoll-Histopaque density gradient centrifugation and cryopreserved in liquid nitrogen vapor phase. Analytical flow cytometry was used to check the purity and quantity of each magnetically sorted T cell population. Each sorted fraction had its genomic DNA isolated and then quantified by UV absorbance on a Nanodrop 2000c. Using the deep immunoSEQ assay, TCR CDR3 regions were amplified from genomic DNA by multiplex PCR. Extracted genomic DNA from each cell subset was spread evenly across all wells of several immunoSEQ 96-well plates, with each plate serving as a replicate. For sorted subsets, each replicate PCR was loaded with approximately 190 ng genomic DNA, equivalent to 25,000 to 35,000 T cell genomes. Purified libraries were measured with a Qubit 3.0 fluorometer, size-checked on a Bioanalyzer 2100, and measured again with the KAPA Library Quantification kit. Every immunoSEQ 96-well plate was sequenced on a separate single-read 150-cycle Illumina NextSeq 550 flow cell. In the original analysis: Because the immunoSEQ output held only junctional sequences and lacked quality scores, the filtering could not match the filtering applied to full-length reads. To assign V/J genes and CDR3, sequences were annotated using PyIR, a Python wrapper for IgBLAST v1.9, with IMGT germline references. Any read was removed if the V/J assignment was weak (E-value above 1e-6), the CDR3 was missing, or the read contained stop codons, out-of-frame junctions, or ambiguous translated residues. V3J clonotypes were defined as sequences sharing an identical inferred V gene, J gene, and CDR3 amino acid sequence. Percentage overlap between repertoires was computed as shared unique clonotypes divided by the size of the smaller repertoire. RTK rarefaction, the Chao1 estimator, and Recon v2.1 estimates of unobserved clonotypes were used to assess repertoire richness. OLGA was used to compute generation probabilities for all TCRbeta clonotypes that the gDNA method yielded from a handful of donors. TCRdb's version of the immuneACCESS table is confined to in-frame rearrangements and falls short of the full clone set. An unresolved V gene accounts for under half of the shortfall where checked; the remainder is of unknown origin. Clone size and V and J calls were adopted from that table, with D and trimming inferred from the DNA. The sample table shows some 630,000 clones, and roughly 96% are seen once. Approximately 0.1% of the sample belongs to the ten largest clones.

Relative to germline, V is 1 base shorter and J is 9 bases shorter, with 7 bases between their ends. The CDR3 has 11 amino acids, counting the end cysteine and phenylalanine. Kept here is only the CDR3 DNA, which spans 33 bases and is read in frame from base 1. The germline V gene encodes CDR1 GTSNPN and CDR2 SVGIG (reference sequence). A remark on this clone: It has no known antigen specificity. Base qualities were left out, and no much larger clone turns up one base away.

This clonotype was sampled from a woman younger than 45 in good health. The chain is assembled from TRBV30 and TRBJ2-1; the D gene is possibly TRBD1 or TRBD2, with 6 bases matching each. The source material was naive CD8+ T cells sorted from blood. Read against the paper, the sample's cell subset or site label means: CD45RA+CCR7+. The CDR3 amino acid sequence is: CAWSEGGEQFF. The DNA sequence is as follows: TGTGCCTGGAGTGAGGGGGGTGAGCAGTTCTTC. Joined to the reference TRBV30 and TRBJ2-1 proteins, this CDR3 gives the full variable domain: SQTIHQWPATLVQPVGSPLSLECTVEGTSNPNLYWYRQAAGRGLQLLFYSVGIGQISSEVPQNLSASRPQDRQFILSSKKLLLSDSGFYLCAWSEGGEQFFGPGTRLTVL.